These T cell receptor beta chains were read from a single sample in a study of blood T cell repertoires in COVID-19. Sequencing used immunoSEQ multiplex PCR; TCRdb keeps in-frame clones, though not all of them. The data contain about 210,000 clones, around 83% of them singletons. Sample: peripheral blood. Receptors originate from a woman between 45 and 65 years old with acute or convalescent COVID-19. CDR3s include the opening cysteine and the closing phenylalanine or tryptophan. The order of the fields is clone size, J gene, CDR3 length, D gene, V gene, CDR3 DNA, CDR3 protein. D genes are given only for firm matches. Size is omitted from some rows. Given values are once, few, many or a class for expanded clones.

clone size: NA
J gene: TRBJ2-3
CDR3 length: 15
D gene: TRBD1
V gene: TRBV6-5
CDR3 DNA: TGTGCCAGCAGCCAGGACAGGGGCCAGAGAGATACGCAGTATTTT
CDR3 protein: CASSQDRGQRDTQYF

clone size: NA
J gene: TRBJ2-7
CDR3 length: 14
D gene: TRBD2
V gene: TRBV20-1
CDR3 DNA: TGCAGTGCTAGTAGGGGACTAGCGGGGATCGAGCAGTACTTC
CDR3 protein: CSASRGLAGIEQYF

clone size: NA
J gene: TRBJ2-7
CDR3 length: 14
D gene: TRBD1
V gene: TRBV29-1
CDR3 DNA: TGCAGCGTCGCCCCCGGGACAGGCCCCTACGAGCAGTACTTC
CDR3 protein: CSVAPGTGPYEQYF

clone size: few
J gene: TRBJ2-7
CDR3 length: 16
D gene: NA
V gene: TRBV4-1
CDR3 DNA: TGCGCCAGCAGCCAAGAACCGACAGGTAAAGGCGACGAGCAGTACTTC
CDR3 protein: CASSQEPTGKGDEQYF

clone size: few
J gene: TRBJ1-1
CDR3 length: 13
D gene: NA
V gene: TRBV19
CDR3 DNA: TGTGCCAGTAGGAGGGACTGGAACACTGAAGCTTTCTTT
CDR3 protein: CASRRDWNTEAFF

clone size: NA
J gene: TRBJ1-1
CDR3 length: 16
D gene: NA
V gene: TRBV4-1
CDR3 DNA: TGCGCCAGCAGCCAAGATAGGCACAGCCGAAGGACTGAAGCTTTCTTT
CDR3 protein: CASSQDRHSRRTEAFF

clone size: NA
J gene: TRBJ1-5
CDR3 length: 14
D gene: TRBD1
V gene: TRBV27
CDR3 DNA: TGTGCCAGCAGTTTGACAGGGAACAATCAGCCCCAGCATTTT
CDR3 protein: CASSLTGNNQPQHF

clone size: NA
J gene: TRBJ1-1
CDR3 length: 14
D gene: NA
V gene: TRBV4-2
CDR3 DNA: TGTGCCAGCAGCCAAGAAGGGGGGGACCGTCGCACACTCTTT
CDR3 protein: CASSQEGGDRRTLF

clone size: NA
J gene: TRBJ2-1
CDR3 length: 16
D gene: TRBD2
V gene: TRBV3-1/TRBV3-2
CDR3 DNA: TGTGCCAGCAGCCCCATAGCGGGAGGGGCCTACAATGAGCAGTTCTTC
CDR3 protein: CASSPIAGGAYNEQFF

clone size: few
J gene: TRBJ2-6
CDR3 length: 14
D gene: NA
V gene: TRBV6-6
CDR3 DNA: TGTGCCAGCAGTTCCTTGACAGGGGCCAACGTCCTGACTTTC
CDR3 protein: CASSSLTGANVLTF

clone size: NA
J gene: TRBJ2-7
CDR3 length: 13
D gene: NA
V gene: TRBV7-2
CDR3 DNA: TGTGCCAGCAGCCTACAGGGCCCCTACGAGCAGTACTTC
CDR3 protein: CASSLQGPYEQYF

clone size: few
J gene: TRBJ1-1
CDR3 length: 11
D gene: NA
V gene: TRBV10-3
CDR3 DNA: TGTGCCATCAGTGGCCAGGGGAGAGCTTTCTTT
CDR3 protein: CAISGQGRAFF

clone size: NA
J gene: TRBJ1-1
CDR3 length: 14
D gene: TRBD1
V gene: TRBV19
CDR3 DNA: TGTGCCAGTGGAGACAGGGGGCAAGGCACTGAAGCTTTCTTT
CDR3 protein: CASGDRGQGTEAFF

clone size: NA
J gene: TRBJ2-1
CDR3 length: 14
D gene: NA
V gene: TRBV29-1
CDR3 DNA: TGCAGCGTTAGTAGCTCGAGCTCCTACAATGAGCAGTTCTTC
CDR3 protein: CSVSSSSSYNEQFF

clone size: NA
J gene: TRBJ2-5
CDR3 length: 12
D gene: NA
V gene: TRBV2
CDR3 DNA: TGTGCCAGCTGCAACTCACAAGAGACCCAGTACTTC
CDR3 protein: CASCNSQETQYF

clone size: NA
J gene: TRBJ1-5
CDR3 length: 14
D gene: TRBD1
V gene: TRBV28
CDR3 DNA: TGTGCCAGCAGGGAACAGGGGAGCAATCAGCCCCAGCATTTT
CDR3 protein: CASREQGSNQPQHF

clone size: NA
J gene: TRBJ2-7
CDR3 length: 15
D gene: TRBD1
V gene: TRBV5-1
CDR3 DNA: TGCGCCAGCAGCTCGGAAGTAGGGGGCCGCTACGAGCAGTACTTC
CDR3 protein: CASSSEVGGRYEQYF

clone size: NA
J gene: TRBJ2-7
CDR3 length: 14
D gene: NA
V gene: TRBV28
CDR3 DNA: TGTGCCAGCACCATAGGAGGTGAGTCCTACGAGCAGTACTTC
CDR3 protein: CASTIGGESYEQYF

clone size: NA
J gene: TRBJ2-7
CDR3 length: 15
D gene: TRBD1
V gene: TRBV5-1
CDR3 DNA: TGCGCCAGCAGCTTGAAGGGGGGACAGGGGCAGGAGCAGTACTTC
CDR3 protein: CASSLKGGQGQEQYF

clone size: NA
J gene: TRBJ1-5
CDR3 length: 14
D gene: TRBD1
V gene: TRBV7-2
CDR3 DNA: TGTGCCAGCAGCTTAGTCGGACAGGGTCAGCCCCAGCATTTT
CDR3 protein: CASSLVGQGQPQHF